Below are 31 T cell receptor beta chains sequenced from a single sample in a study of blood T cell repertoires in COVID-19. This table comes from immunoSEQ multiplex PCR, and its TCRdb copy is limited to in-frame clones, with some not included. Of hundreds of thousands of clones listed, over 75% are singletons. The sequenced sample consisted of PBMCs or T cells enriched from blood (not recorded which). These receptors were obtained from a man in his thirties or forties with acute COVID-19.

Only one count was recorded for this clone. This chain uses TRBV6-5 with TRBJ1-3; no clear D gene. The CDR3 consists of 14 residues. Trimming took off 5 bases at V and 0 bases at J, with 8 bases between the two ends. Germline CDR1 MNHEY, CDR2 SVGAGI. The CDR3 protein is CASSLYDSGNTIYF. The CDR3, as DNA: TGTGCCAGCAGTCTATATGACTCTGGAAACACCATATATTTT.

This chain connects TRBV6-5 to TRBJ1-4; 7 bases fit TRBD1. CDR3 length: 14 amino acids. The germline gives CDR1 MNHEY, CDR2 SVGAGI. V dropped 4 bases and J dropped 6; count of bases not matched to a gene: 5. Written as DNA, the CDR3 is TGTGCCAGCAGTTCTGGCGGGACAGATGAAAAACTGTTTTTT. The encoded protein is CASSSGGTDEKLFF.

The rearrangement joins TRBV7-9 to TRBJ2-3; D remains unclear. The V gene's germline CDR1 is SEHNR and CDR2 FQNEAQ (reference sequence). This CDR3 has 12 amino acids. V was clipped by 5 bases and J by 3 bases, with 6 bases between them. The CDR3 DNA reads TGTGCCAGCAGCCCTGAGACAGATACGCAGTATTTT. Translation gives CASSPETDTQYF.

This chain uses TRBV7-6 with TRBJ1-2; no clear D. The CDR3 length is 16 residues. Trimming took 2 bases from V and 3 from J, leaving 16 bases between them. Per the germline V gene, CDR1 is SGHVS and CDR2 is FNYEAQ. CDR3 loop: CASSLRWEGDYYGYTF. For the CDR3, the DNA is TGTGCCAGCAGCTTACGGTGGGAGGGCGATTACTATGGCTACACCTTC.

The rearrangement joins TRBV12-5 to TRBJ2-5; D may be TRBD1 (6 bases). Germline-derived CDR1 and CDR2 are LGHNT and FRNRAP. This CDR3 is 14 amino acids long. V shed 5 bases and J shed 3 bases, with 13 bases lying between them. The CDR3 coding sequence is TGTGCTAGTGGTCAGGGACACTACGAAGAGACCCAGTACTTC. It translates to CASGQGHYEETQYF.

J is TRBJ1-1 and V is TRBV18; D remains ambiguous. Germline CDR1 KGHSH, CDR2 LQKENI. Trimming pared 6 bases from V and 3 bases from J, leaving 11 bases between. This CDR3 has 13 amino acids. In DNA form, the CDR3 reads TGTGCCAGCTCCCCAAATTCTCACACTGAAGCTTTCTTT. Translating it yields CASSPNSHTEAFF.

DNA for the CDR3: TGTGCCAGCAGCCAGCGGGGGGGCAGGGATGAGCAGTTCTTC. Residues: CASSQRGGRDEQFF. This sequence joins TRBV7-2 and TRBJ2-1; 10 bases are shared with TRBD2. CDR3 length: 14 residues. Trimming cost V 5 bases and J 8 bases; bases outside gene matches: 6. CDR1 and CDR2 (germline): SGHTA, FQGNSA.

The chain recombines TRBV11-2 with TRBJ1-5; no reliable D call. V shed 1 base and J shed 6 bases, with 13 bases lying between them. There are 15 residues in the CDR3. CDR1 is SGHAT, CDR2 FQNNGV, per germline. CDR3 protein: CASSLGAGSAQPQHF. CDR3 DNA: TGTGCCAGCAGCTTAGGAGCCGGGAGTGCTCAGCCCCAGCATTTT.

This chain links TRBV27 with TRBJ1-4; TRBD1 aligns across 9 bases. J gave up 8 bases and V 5 bases, and 12 bases lay outside the gene matches. CDR1 and CDR2 (germline): MNHEY, SMNVEV (reference sequence). CDR3 size: 16 residues. The CDR3: CASSRLQGAREEKLFF. As DNA, the CDR3 is TGTGCCAGCAGTCGCCTACAGGGGGCGCGGGAAGAAAAACTGTTTTTT.

This clone was recorded a few times. V and J are TRBV19 and TRBJ2-3; possible D gene TRBD2, 6 bases. V shed 3 bases and J shed 0 bases, with 10 bases lying between them. There are 15 residues in the CDR3. The germline gives CDR1 LNHDA, CDR2 SQIVND (reference sequence). CDR3 in DNA: TGTGCCAGTAGTATGGGGGGTGCTAGCACAGATACGCAGTATTTT. The encoded protein is CASSMGGASTDTQYF.

This sequence joins TRBV4-2 and TRBJ2-7; D might be TRBD1 (8 bases). The germline gives CDR1 LGHNA, CDR2 YNFKEQ. The CDR3 loop spans 14 amino acids. V dropped 4 bases and J dropped 7 bases, with 17 bases sitting between them. The DNA of the CDR3 is TGTGCCAGCAGCCCTACAGGGGGGGCCGGGGAGCAGTACTTC. This encodes CASSPTGGAGEQYF.

This chain links TRBV7-9 with TRBJ2-7; 8 bases are a match to TRBD2. The CDR3 sequence is 16 residues long. The V segment lost 2 bases and the J segment 3 bases; nucleotides outside the gene matches: 9. Germline V CDR1 and CDR2: SEHNR, FQNEAQ (reference sequence). The CDR3 sequence is CASSLPTAGLDYEQYF. The CDR3 coding sequence is TGTGCCAGCAGCTTACCCACCGCGGGACTAGACTACGAGCAGTACTTC.

This chain links TRBV9 with TRBJ1-1; possible D gene TRBD1, 5 bases. CDR3 length equals 14 residues. The V end was cut by 4 bases, the J end by 3 bases, with 13 bases between. Germline CDR1 SGDLS, CDR2 YYNGEE. The CDR3 nucleotides are TGTGCCAGCAGCCCGCGGGGGGAGGACACTGAAGCTTTCTTT. Translation: CASSPRGEDTEAFF.

This chain links TRBV7-2 with TRBJ1-2; unclear D gene. Germline-derived CDR1 and CDR2 are SGHTA and FQGNSA. V dropped 4 bases and J dropped 8 bases, with 11 bases sitting between them. This CDR3 contains 12 residues. CDR3 region: CASSSRLPGYTF. DNA for the CDR3: TGTGCCAGCAGCTCTAGGCTTCCGGGCTACACCTTC. Complete variable domain (other parts from reference TRBV7-2 and TRBJ1-2): GAGVSQSPSNKVTEKGKDVELRCDPISGHTALYWYRQSLGQGLEFLIYFQGNSAPDKSGLPSDRFSAERTGGSVSTLTIQRTQQEDSAVYLCASSSRLPGYTFGSGTRLTVV.

V usage is TRBV18 and J usage is TRBJ2-7; D is perhaps TRBD2 (5 bases). Germline-derived CDR1 and CDR2 are KGHSH and LQKENI. This CDR3 comprises 14 residues. Deletions cut 6 bases from V and 3 bases from J, with 15 bases between. CDR3 in amino acids: CASSPDGLLYEQYF. The DNA for the CDR3 is TGTGCCAGCTCCCCAGACGGACTTCTCTACGAGCAGTACTTC.

The rearrangement links TRBV6-5 to TRBJ1-2; 7 bases are shared with TRBD1. CDR1 and CDR2 from the germline V gene are MNHEY and SVGAGI. The CDR3 consists of 13 residues. Trimming cost V 5 bases and J 8 bases; bases outside gene matches: 8. The CDR3 spells CASSKTGVGGYTF. The CDR3 DNA is TGTGCCAGCAGTAAAACAGGGGTTGGAGGCTACACCTTC.

V and J are TRBV5-1 and TRBJ1-1; perhaps TRBD1 as D (6 bases). The CDR3 is made up of 14 amino acids. Trimming pared 4 bases from V and 0 bases from J, leaving 10 bases between. CDR1 is SGHRS, CDR2 YFSETQ, per germline. CDR3 protein: CASSPDSMNTEAFF. CDR3 sequence (DNA): TGCGCCAGCAGCCCGGACAGTATGAACACTGAAGCTTTCTTT.

The chain combines TRBV24-1 with TRBJ1-1, with 7 bases lining up with TRBD1. Trimming at V came to 5 bases and at J to 2 bases, leaving 1 base not matched to a gene. The CDR3 has 13 amino acids. Germline CDR1 and CDR2: KGHDR and SFDVKD. The CDR3 bases are TGTGCCACCAGTGGACAGGGTAACACTGAAGCTTTCTTT. This codes for CATSGQGNTEAFF.

The chain carries TRBV19 and TRBJ1-1, with D maybe TRBD1 (6 bases). The CDR3 is 14 amino acids. Germline loops: CDR1 LNHDA, CDR2 SQIVND (reference sequence). V dropped 4 bases and J dropped 6 bases, with 15 bases sitting between them. CDR3 bases: TGTGCCAGTAGTAACAGGGTACTTCACGCTGAAGCTTTCTTT. It translates to CASSNRVLHAEAFF. The entire variable domain, with the rest obtained from reference TRBV19 and TRBJ1-1, is as follows: DGGITQSPKYLFRKEGQNVTLSCEQNLNHDAMYWYRQDPGQGLRLIYYSQIVNDFQKGDIAEGYSVSREKKESFPLTVTSAQKNPTAFYLCASSNRVLHAEAFFGQGTRLTVV.

This chain joins TRBV7-2 and TRBJ2-2, with D possibly matching TRBD2 (6 bases). This CDR3 contains 13 residues. V was shortened by 5 bases and J by 7 bases, with 11 bases between the two germline ends. CDR1 and CDR2 from the germline V gene are SGHTA and FQGNSA. The CDR3 spells CASSPLTSGELFF. The CDR3 coding sequence is TGTGCCAGCAGCCCTTTGACTAGCGGGGAGCTGTTTTTT.

This rearrangement joins TRBV9 to TRBJ1-5; D unclear. CDR1 SGDLS and CDR2 YYNGEE come from the germline V gene. The CDR3 loop spans 14 amino acids. V was trimmed by 0 bases and J by 3 bases, leaving 7 bases between them. CDR3 residues: CASSVDQNNQPQHF. The CDR3 DNA sequence: TGTGCCAGCAGCGTAGATCAGAACAATCAGCCCCAGCATTTT.

V gene TRBV19 combines with J gene TRBJ2-1; possible D gene TRBD2, 6 bases. The V and J ends lost 5 bases and 4 bases respectively, with 12 bases between them. The V gene's germline CDR1 is LNHDA and CDR2 SQIVND (reference sequence). The CDR3 spans 14 residues. The CDR3 region is CASSVDGGYNEQFF. The DNA for the CDR3 is TGTGCCAGTAGTGTCGACGGGGGATACAATGAGCAGTTCTTC.

The rearrangement links TRBV27 to TRBJ2-3, with 9 nucleotides matching TRBD1. This CDR3 is built from 18 residues. Looked up from germline, CDR1 is MNHEY and CDR2 is SMNVEV (reference sequence). With 5 bases clipped from V and 3 bases from J, the junction kept 15 bases outside the gene matches. The CDR3 reads CASSQRAPGQGRTDTQYF. The CDR3 DNA reads as TGTGCCAGCAGTCAAAGGGCTCCGGGACAGGGTCGGACAGATACGCAGTATTTT.

The J gene is TRBJ1-2, the V gene TRBV18; 11 bases map to TRBD1. Looked up from germline, CDR1 is KGHSH and CDR2 is LQKENI. V was pared by 2 bases and J by 3 bases, with 5 bases of the junction left unmatched. CDR3 length: 16 residues. The CDR3 sequence: CASSPGTGGVHYGYTF. CDR3 nucleotides: TGTGCCAGCTCACCAGGGACAGGGGGGGTGCACTATGGCTACACCTTC. Full variable domain (outside the CDR3, taken from reference TRBV18 and TRBJ1-2): NAGVMQNPRHLVRRRGQEARLRCSPMKGHSHVYWYRQLPEEGLKFMVYLQKENIIDESGMPKERFSAEFPKEGPSILRIQQVVRGDSAAYFCASSPGTGGVHYGYTFGSGTRLTVV.

The V and J genes are TRBV6-1 and TRBJ2-1; 7 bases map to TRBD2. The V gene end was trimmed by 1 base and the J gene end by 0 bases; junction bases not matched to a gene: 15. Germline lookup yields CDR1 MNHNS and CDR2 SASEGT. There are 20 residues in the CDR3. The CDR3 DNA is TGTGCCAGCAGTGAAGGAACGGGCCTATGGGACTATGGCTCCTACAATGAGCAGTTCTTC. Its translation is CASSEGTGLWDYGSYNEQFF.

The chain recombines TRBV7-3 with TRBJ2-5; D ambiguous. The V and J ends lost 0 bases and 7 bases respectively, with 12 bases between them. Per the germline V gene, CDR1 is SGHTA and CDR2 is FQGTGA. This CDR3 region has 14 residues. The CDR3 nucleotides are TGTGCCAGCAGCTTAACAGCCATCCCCGGGACCCAGTACTTC. Encoded protein: CASSLTAIPGTQYF.

This chain links TRBV29-1 with TRBJ2-7; 11 positions agree with TRBD1. The CDR3 has 14 residues. The germline CDR1 and CDR2 sequences are SQVTM and ANQGSEA. V lost 6 bases and J lost 0; bases outside the gene matches: 4. Here the CDR3 DNA reads TGCAGCGTCACCGGGACAGGGGGCTCCTACGAGCAGTACTTC. This codes for CSVTGTGGSYEQYF.

This chain connects TRBV5-1 to TRBJ2-7; TRBD1 might be the D (5 bases). This CDR3 has 13 residues. Per germline, CDR1 SGHRS and CDR2 YFSETQ. Trimming stripped 0 bases from V and 6 bases from J, with 10 bases between. As DNA, the CDR3 is TGCGCCAGCAGCTTGGAACTGGGGCGCGAGCAGTACTTC. Protein: CASSLELGREQYF.

This chain links TRBV28 with TRBJ1-6, with D perhaps matching TRBD1 (5 bases). CDR1 is MDHEN and CDR2 is SYDVKM in the germline V gene. The CDR3 is 16 residues long. With 6 bases removed from V and 7 bases from J, the gap between germline ends came to 19 bases. The CDR3 is CASSLDKGGWNSPLHF. The CDR3 DNA reads TGTGCCAGCAGCCTGGACAAGGGTGGCTGGAATTCACCCCTCCACTTT.

The chain is built from TRBV14 and TRBJ2-3; 9 bases line up with TRBD2. The V segment lost 2 bases and the J segment 6 bases; nucleotides outside the gene matches: 9. The CDR3 length is 16 residues. Per the germline V gene, CDR1 is SGHDN and CDR2 is FVKESK. CDR3 coding DNA: TGTGCCAGCAGCCAAAAGCTAGCGGGGAAGATGGATACGCAGTATTTT. Its protein product is CASSQKLAGKMDTQYF.

This rearrangement joins TRBV7-9 to TRBJ2-7; 8 bases fit TRBD1. The CDR3 consists of 15 residues. The germline V gene encodes CDR1 SEHNR and CDR2 FQNEAQ (reference sequence). The V gene end was trimmed by 3 bases and the J gene end by 1 base; junction bases not matched to a gene: 5. As DNA, the CDR3 is TGTGCCAGCAGCTTGGGGGGACAGGAGTCCTACGAGCAGTACTTC. Its protein product is CASSLGGQESYEQYF.